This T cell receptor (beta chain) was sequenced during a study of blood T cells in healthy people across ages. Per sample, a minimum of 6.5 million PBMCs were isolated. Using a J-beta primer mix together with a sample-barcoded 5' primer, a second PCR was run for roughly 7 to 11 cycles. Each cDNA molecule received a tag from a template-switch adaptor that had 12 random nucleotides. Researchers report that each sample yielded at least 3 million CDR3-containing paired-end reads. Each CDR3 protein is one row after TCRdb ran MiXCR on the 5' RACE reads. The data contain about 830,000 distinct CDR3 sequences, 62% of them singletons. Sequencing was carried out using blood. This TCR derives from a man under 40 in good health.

This CDR3 is CASRTPQGRYNEQFF. The DNA for the CDR3 is TGTGCCAGCAGGACCCCACAGGGGAGGTACAATGAGCAGTTCTTC. The J gene is TRBJ2-1, the V gene TRBV28, with D possibly being TRBD1 (7 bases). Trimming stripped 6 bases from V and 4 bases from J, with 16 bases between. CDR1 and CDR2 (germline): MDHEN, SYDVKM. The CDR3 spans 15 residues.